These 22 T cell receptor beta chains came from one sample sequenced in a study of technical replicates of blood from several donors. Clones were sequenced by immunoSEQ multiplex PCR, and TCRdb holds only the in-frame ones, with some missing. Here the sample spans about 81,000 clones, about 90% being singletons. Sequencing was carried out using T cells isolated from PBMCs. The receptors come from a human donor in good health.

The V call is TRBV6-1, the J call TRBJ1-2, with TRBD1 as a possible D gene (6 bases). Trimming left V 3 bases short and J 6 bases short, with 23 bases between. CDR1 is MNHNS, CDR2 SASEGT, per germline. The CDR3 extends over 17 amino acids. Written as DNA, the CDR3 is TGTGCCAGCAGTGATGCCGAGACAGGACCCTTTTTGAATGGCTACACCTTC. Protein: CASSDAETGPFLNGYTF.

The table lists this clone with a count of one. The junction shows a germline mismatch at one end, possibly a read error. The rearrangement links TRBV13 to TRBJ2-7; a possible D gene is TRBD1 (5 bases). The CDR3 consists of 13 residues. Germline CDR1 reads PRHDT; CDR2 reads FYEKMQ (reference sequence). The CDR3: CASNLTDSCEQYF. CDR3 nucleotide sequence: TGTGCCAGCAATCTGACAGATTCCTGCGAGCAGTACTTC.

The chain carries TRBV10-3 and TRBJ2-7; D gene uncertain. CDR1 and CDR2 from the germline V gene are ENHRY and SYGVKD. The CDR3 contains 15 residues. V was pared by 6 bases and J by 3 bases, with 18 bases between. The CDR3 DNA reads as TGTGCCATCAGCGAGACACTAACCTTTGACTACGAGCAGTACTTC. Its protein is CAISETLTFDYEQYF.

The chain couples TRBV5-1 to TRBJ1-2; possible D gene TRBD1, 5 bases. V was cut by 0 bases and J by 0 bases, with 18 bases left in between. The V gene's germline CDR1 is SGHRS and CDR2 YFSETQ. This CDR3 region has 18 residues. Here the CDR3 DNA reads TGCGCCAGCAGCTTGGGCTGGGCGGGACTGTCGGCTAACTATGGCTACACCTTC. Protein sequence: CASSLGWAGLSANYGYTF.

V and J are TRBV11-3 and TRBJ2-3; a weak D match, TRBD2 (5 bases). Germline V gene sequence: CDR1 SGHNT, CDR2 YENEEA. The CDR3 loop spans 13 amino acids. V shed 2 bases and J shed 5 bases, with 8 bases lying between them. CDR3 DNA: TGTGCCAGCAGCTTAACGGCGGGAGATACGCAGTATTTT. Protein: CASSLTAGDTQYF. Full variable domain (rest looked up from reference TRBV11-3 and TRBJ2-3): EAGVVQSPRYKIIEKKQPVAFWCNPISGHNTLYWYLQNLGQGPELLIRYENEEAVDDSQLPKDRFSAERLKGVDSTLKIQPAELGDSAVYLCASSLTAGDTQYFGPGTRLTVL.

This clone is a singleton in its sample. V gene TRBV19 combines with J gene TRBJ1-1; maybe TRBD1 (6 bases). The ends were cut back, 4 bases at V and 7 bases at J, with 22 bases in the middle. CDR3 length equals 16 residues. CDR1 is LNHDA, CDR2 SQIVND, per germline (reference sequence). CDR3 in DNA: TGTGCCAGTAGTACCCACCCGGTTGGACAGATTGGTGAAGCTTTCTTT. It is translated as CASSTHPVGQIGEAFF.

This clone occurred once. V and J are TRBV5-1 and TRBJ2-3, with no clear D. This CDR3 is 13 amino acids long. The V end lost 3 bases, the J end lost 2 bases, and 7 bases lay between the germline ends. CDR1 SGHRS and CDR2 YFSETQ come from the germline V gene. CDR3 amino acids: CASSSRYTDTQYF. CDR3 sequence (DNA): TGCGCCAGCAGCTCGCGGTACACAGATACGCAGTATTTT.

The V and J genes are TRBV2 and TRBJ2-5, with 9 nucleotides matching TRBD1. Trimming cost V 4 bases and J 4 bases; bases outside gene matches: 13. Germline V gene lookup returns CDR1 SNHLY and CDR2 FYNNEI. CDR3 length equals 17 residues. The CDR3 DNA reads TGTGCCAGCAGTGGGGATTCGGGGACAGGGATAGTAGAGACCCAGTACTTC. Encoded protein: CASSGDSGTGIVETQYF. The whole variable domain, filled in from reference TRBV2 and TRBJ2-5, reads EPEVTQTPSHQVTQMGQEVILRCVPISNHLYFYWYRQILGQKVEFLVSFYNNEISEKSEIFDDQFSVERPDGSNFTLKIRSTKLEDSAMYFCASSGDSGTGIVETQYFGPGTRLLVL.

V usage is TRBV7-3 and J usage is TRBJ1-6, with D unclear. V was trimmed by 2 bases and J by 9 bases, leaving 11 bases between them. The V gene's germline CDR1 is SGHTA and CDR2 FQGTGA. The CDR3 length is 14 residues. This CDR3 reads CASSLEGQRSPLHF. The CDR3 region has the DNA TGTGCCAGCAGCTTAGAAGGCCAGCGTTCACCCCTCCACTTT.

V usage is TRBV5-1 and J usage is TRBJ1-1; weak D call: TRBD1 (5 bases). V was trimmed by 4 bases and J by 6 bases, leaving 16 bases between them. CDR1 and CDR2 (germline): SGHRS, YFSETQ. The CDR3 totals 14 residues. CDR3 DNA sequence: TGCGCCAGCAGCCTGGGCCAATCCAGGGCTGAAGCTTTCTTT. It is translated as CASSLGQSRAEAFF.

The chain uses TRBV5-8 and TRBJ2-1; 14 bases align to TRBD2. Germline lookup yields CDR1 SGHTS and CDR2 YDEGEE. CDR3 length equals 17 residues. With V trimmed by 6 bases and J by 6 bases, 11 bases remained unmatched. The CDR3 region is CASTGLAGGGLVNEQFF. CDR3 sequence (DNA): TGTGCCAGCACCGGACTAGCGGGGGGAGGTTTAGTCAATGAGCAGTTCTTC.

V is TRBV7-2 and J is TRBJ2-6; TRBD1 aligns across 8 bases. This CDR3 region has 18 residues. V lost 2 bases, J lost 0 bases, and 6 bases stayed unmatched. Looked up from germline, CDR1 is SGHTA and CDR2 is FQGNSA. The CDR3 spells CASSLLPGGFSGANVLTF. The CDR3 bases are TGTGCCAGCAGCTTACTTCCAGGGGGCTTCTCTGGGGCCAACGTCCTGACTTTC.

The chain carries TRBV27 and TRBJ2-1; 8 bases fit TRBD2. Losses at the gene ends were 8 bases for V and 2 bases for J; bases not matched to a gene: 11. The CDR3 extends over 16 amino acids. The V gene's germline CDR1 is MNHEY and CDR2 SMNVEV (reference sequence). The CDR3 nucleotides read TGTGCCAGCGATCGGGCGGGGGGCTCGACCTACAATGAGCAGTTCTTC. Translated, it gives CASDRAGGSTYNEQFF.

The rearrangement joins TRBV6-1 to TRBJ2-5; 9 positions match TRBD1. The V gene end was trimmed by 3 bases and the J gene end by 4 bases; junction bases not matched to a gene: 6. This CDR3 spans 15 amino acids. CDR1 and CDR2 from the germline V gene are MNHNS and SASEGT. The CDR3 sequence: CASSEGQGGGETQYF. For the CDR3, the DNA is TGTGCCAGCAGTGAGGGACAGGGAGGGGGAGAGACCCAGTACTTC.

This clone is a singleton in its sample. V usage is TRBV6-5 and J usage is TRBJ1-5; possibly TRBD1 for D (6 bases). CDR1 MNHEY and CDR2 SVGAGI come from the germline V gene. Between the trimmed V and J ends, which lost 0 bases and 11 bases, there was a span of 20 bases. The CDR3 extends over 16 amino acids. CDR3: CASSYSGGGASRAQHF. Written as DNA, the CDR3 is TGTGCCAGCAGTTACTCAGGGGGGGGCGCTTCCCGGGCCCAGCATTTT.

The chain recombines TRBV29-1 with TRBJ2-2; TRBD1 aligns across 11 bases. The CDR3 is 16 residues long. Trimming took 0 bases from V and 6 from J; bases not matched to a gene: 6. From germline, CDR1 is SQVTM and CDR2 ANQGSEA. The CDR3 DNA sequence: TGCAGCGTTGAAGATCTAGGGACAGGGGGTCCCGGGGAGCTGTTTTTT. Its translation is CSVEDLGTGGPGELFF.

This chain uses TRBV5-5 with TRBJ2-7; TRBD1 agrees at 9 bases. CDR1 and CDR2 (germline): SGHKS, YYEKEE (reference sequence). V was clipped by 5 bases and J by 0 bases; unmatched bases: 6. CDR3 size: 15 residues. This chain's CDR3 is CASRDHRGHSYEQYF. CDR3 sequence (DNA): TGTGCCAGCAGGGACCACAGGGGGCACTCCTACGAGCAGTACTTC.

This chain connects TRBV21-1 to TRBJ2-1; TRBD2 is taken as the D call from the table, unchecked against the DNA. TRBV21-1 is recorded as a pseudogene. The CDR3 sequence is 14 residues long. DNA for the CDR3: TGTGCCAGCAGGCCATACGGGTGGCAGAATGAGCAGTTCTTC. This translates into CASRPYGWQNEQFF.

The table lists this clone with a count of one. The rearrangement links TRBV28 to TRBJ2-7; 12 nucleotides line up with TRBD2. Trimming removed 8 bases from V and 2 bases from J; junction bases left unmatched: 4. CDR3 length equals 14 residues. Germline V gene data show CDR1 as MDHEN and CDR2 as SYDVKM. The CDR3 sequence: CASLAGGTAYEQYF. DNA for the CDR3: TGTGCCAGCCTAGCGGGGGGGACAGCCTACGAGCAGTACTTC. The variable domain in full, completed from reference TRBV28 and TRBJ2-7, reads DVKVTQSSRYLVKRTGEKVFLECVQDMDHENMFWYRQDPGLGLRLIYFSYDVKMKEKGDIPEGYSVSREKKERFSLILESASTNQTSMYLCASLAGGTAYEQYFGPGTRLTVT.

The chain carries TRBV6-5 and TRBJ2-7, with 8 nucleotides matching TRBD1. The junction had 7 bases not matched to a gene; V was cut back by 10 bases and J by 2 bases. CDR1 MNHEY and CDR2 SVGAGI come from the germline V gene. There are 13 residues in the CDR3. In DNA form, the CDR3 reads TGTGCCACCAATAAACAGGGGGCCTACGAGCAGTACTTC. Its protein product is CATNKQGAYEQYF.

A few counts support this clone. The gene calls are TRBV5-1 and TRBJ1-2; TRBD1 matches at 9 bases. V shed 4 bases and J 6 bases; nucleotides not matched to a gene: 7. The CDR3 totals 14 residues. Germline CDR1 SGHRS, CDR2 YFSETQ. The CDR3 DNA is TGCGCCAGCAGCAATGGGACAGGGTGGAATGGCTACACCTTC. Translated, it gives CASSNGTGWNGYTF.

This CDR3 is CSVLGGGGRTSTDTQYF. The DNA of the CDR3 is TGCAGCGTCCTAGGAGGCGGGGGCAGAACTAGCACAGATACGCAGTATTTT. The chain carries TRBV29-1 and TRBJ2-3, with D tentatively TRBD2 (7 bases). The CDR3 spans 17 residues. Germline V lookup: CDR1 SQVTM, CDR2 ANQGSEA. The V gene lost 6 bases and the J gene lost 0 bases, with 22 bases spanning the gap.